The 3 T cell receptor beta chains presented below share a single source sample, sequenced in a study of T cells in localized non-small cell lung cancer. Clones were sequenced by immunoSEQ multiplex PCR, and TCRdb holds only the in-frame ones, with some missing. The sample includes about 23,000 clones, approximately 90% of them seen just once. Sequenced here: peripheral blood mononuclear cells, sampled before any cancer treatment. The receptors originated from a woman aged 35 to 69 with stage III lung adenocarcinoma.

The CDR3 protein is CASSMTSGETQYF. The CDR3 DNA is TGTGCCAGCAGTATGACTAGTGGGGAGACCCAGTACTTC. The chain uses TRBV11-3 and TRBJ2-5, with a weak D call TRBD2 (6 bases). Looked up from germline, CDR1 is SGHNT and CDR2 is YENEEA. The V and J ends lost 6 bases and 5 bases respectively, with 13 bases between them. This CDR3 has 13 amino acids. Looking up the rest from reference TRBV11-3 and TRBJ2-5 gives the full variable domain: EAGVVQSPRYKIIEKKQPVAFWCNPISGHNTLYWYLQNLGQGPELLIRYENEEAVDDSQLPKDRFSAERLKGVDSTLKIQPAELGDSAVYLCASSMTSGETQYFGPGTRLLVL.

This clone turned up a few times. The V and J genes are TRBV20-1 and TRBJ2-5; D remains ambiguous. With 2 bases removed from V and 5 bases from J, the gap between germline ends came to 3 bases. CDR1 and CDR2 from the germline V gene are DFQATT and SNEGSKA (reference sequence). This CDR3 is 10 amino acids long. CDR3 loop: CSARLETQYF. The DNA of the CDR3 is TGCAGTGCTAGATTGGAGACCCAGTACTTC.

The chain has TRBV6-4 and TRBJ2-3; the match to TRBD2 covers 12 bases. The V and J ends lost 3 bases and 4 bases, in that order; junction bases with no gene match: 2. The germline CDR1 and CDR2 sequences are MRHNA and SNTAGT. The CDR3 covers 15 residues. The CDR3 reads CASSETSGSSDTQYF. As DNA, the CDR3 is TGTGCCAGCAGTGAGACTAGCGGGAGTTCAGATACGCAGTATTTT.